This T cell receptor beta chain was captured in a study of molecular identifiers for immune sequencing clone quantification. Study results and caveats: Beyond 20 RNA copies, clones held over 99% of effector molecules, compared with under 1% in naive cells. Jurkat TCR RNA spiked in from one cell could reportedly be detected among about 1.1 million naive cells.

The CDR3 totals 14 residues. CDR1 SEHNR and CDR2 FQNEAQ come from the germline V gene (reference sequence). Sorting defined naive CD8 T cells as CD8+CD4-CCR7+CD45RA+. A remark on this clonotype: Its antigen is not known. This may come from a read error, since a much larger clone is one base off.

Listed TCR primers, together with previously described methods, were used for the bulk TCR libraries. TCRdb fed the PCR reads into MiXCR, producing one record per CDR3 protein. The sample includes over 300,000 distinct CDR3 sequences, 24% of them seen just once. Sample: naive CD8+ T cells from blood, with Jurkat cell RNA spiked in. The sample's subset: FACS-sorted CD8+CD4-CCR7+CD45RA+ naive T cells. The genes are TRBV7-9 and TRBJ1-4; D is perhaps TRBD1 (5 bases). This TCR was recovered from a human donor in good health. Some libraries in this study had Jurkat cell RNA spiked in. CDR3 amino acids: CASSLVGAGEKPFF. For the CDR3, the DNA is TGTGCCAGCAGCTTAGTAGGGGCTGGTGAAAAACCGTTTTTT. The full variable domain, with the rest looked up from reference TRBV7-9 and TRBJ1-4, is DTGVSQNPRHKITKRGQNVTFRCDPISEHNRLYWYRQTLGQGPEFLTYFQNEAQLEKSRLLSDRFSAERPKGSFSTLEIQRTEQGDSAMYLCASSLVGAGEKPFFGSGTQLSVL.